This TCR beta chain was recovered during a study of regulatory T cells in long-lasting Graves disease. For TCR beta, libraries came from iRepertoire HTBI primers and Arm-PCR of CDR3 regions. MiXCR was run by TCRdb on the multiplex PCR reads, yielding one entry per CDR3 protein. The data hold around 400,000 distinct CDR3 sequences, with around 16% observed a single time. V lost 8 bases to trimming and J lost 8 bases; unmatched junction nucleotides: 12. The CDR3 totals 15 residues. Germline values: CDR1 MDHEN, CDR2 SYDVKM. The sample's time point: newly diagnosed GD, antithyroid drugs for less than 3 months. After RNA was extracted from PBMCs, the TCR library was made from it. The data were also submitted as part of a second study, on T cells in Graves' hyperthyroidism and ophthalmopathy.

This chain joins TRBV28 and TRBJ2-1, with 10 bases fitting TRBD1. Sequenced material: peripheral blood mononuclear cells (PBMCs), taken at new diagnosis, from a patient treated with antithyroid drugs. The origin of this receptor is a woman between 35 and 50 years old with Graves disease. The CDR3 region is CASFSGTGAHDEQFF. The DNA of the CDR3 is TGTGCCAGCTTTTCGGGGACAGGGGCGCACGATGAGCAGTTCTTC. The variable domain in full, completed from reference TRBV28 and TRBJ2-1, reads DVKVTQSSRYLVKRTGEKVFLECVQDMDHENMFWYRQDPGLGLRLIYFSYDVKMKEKGDIPEGYSVSREKKERFSLILESASTNQTSMYLCASFSGTGAHDEQFFGPGTRLTVL.